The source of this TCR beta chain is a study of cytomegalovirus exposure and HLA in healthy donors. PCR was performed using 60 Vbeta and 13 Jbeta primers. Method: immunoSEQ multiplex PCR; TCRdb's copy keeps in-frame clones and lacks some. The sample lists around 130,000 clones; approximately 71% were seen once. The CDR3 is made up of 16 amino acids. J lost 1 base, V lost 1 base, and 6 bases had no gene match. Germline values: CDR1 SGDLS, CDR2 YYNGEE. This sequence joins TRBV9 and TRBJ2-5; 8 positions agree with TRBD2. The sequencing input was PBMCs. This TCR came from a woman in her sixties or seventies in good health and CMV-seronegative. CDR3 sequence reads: CASSVRRGGGQETQYF. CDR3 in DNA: TGTGCCAGCAGCGTACGTCGGGGGGGCGGCCAAGAGACCCAGTACTTC.